This note documents a single TCR beta chain sequence. This specimen comes from a study of blood T cell repertoires in COVID-19. Turning to the study itself: PBMCs, B-cell-depleted T cells, or T cells provided the cDNA or gDNA that made up the material.

The protocol was immunoSEQ multiplex PCR, while the TCRdb copy is restricted to in-frame clones and leaves out a portion. Among some 150,000 clones listed, 70% to 85% were seen once. The sequenced sample consisted of peripheral blood. The sequence came from a woman between 50 and 59 years old with acute or convalescent COVID-19.

CDR3 DNA sequence: TGTGCCAGCAGCTGGACTAGCGGCTCCTACGAGCAGTACTTC. This sequence encodes CASSWTSGSYEQYF. This rearrangement joins TRBV14 to TRBJ2-7; 10 nucleotides align to TRBD2. The CDR3 loop spans 14 amino acids. The V and J ends lost 5 bases and 0 bases, in that order; junction bases with no gene match: 1. In germline, CDR1 is SGHDN, CDR2 FVKESK. Combining the CDR3 with reference TRBV14 and TRBJ2-7 gives the whole variable domain EAGVTQFPSHSVIEKGQTVTLRCDPISGHDNLYWYRRVMGKEIKFLLHFVKESKQDESGMPNNRFLAERTGGTYSTLKVQPAELEDSGVYFCASSWTSGSYEQYFGPGTRLTVT.